This T cell receptor beta chain was captured in a study of cytomegalovirus exposure and HLA in healthy donors. At the level of the study: A data release that came early held around 85 million unique TCRs from HLA-typed donors. Study-wide points: Excluded: some indistinguishable V segments such as TRBV6-2 and TRBV6-3. Later genetic work tied a missense DCLRE1C variant to beta-chain V and J trimming.

The PCR contained 60 Vbeta and 13 Jbeta primers. Produced via immunoSEQ multiplex PCR; TCRdb's table is partial and in-frame only. This table holds around 130,000 clones, approximately 81% found once. A remark on this clone: Its specificity is unknown.

Germline lookup yields CDR1 SGHAT and CDR2 FQNNGV. This CDR3 region has 15 residues. V gave up 5 bases and J gave up 1 base, with 13 bases separating them. This clonotype originated in a man younger than 30 in good health and CMV-seronegative. Sequencing used PBMCs. The chain employs TRBV11-2 and TRBJ2-3; D not resolved. This chain's CDR3 is CASSPDRVGTDTQYF. CDR3 in DNA: TGTGCCAGCAGCCCCGACCGGGTAGGCACAGATACGCAGTATTTT.